Presented here are 18 T cell receptor beta chains from one specimen sequenced in a study of T cells in Graves' hyperthyroidism and ophthalmopathy. RNA transcripts yielded amplified TCR beta CDR3 regions. TCR CDR3 underwent first-round RT-PCR with the HTBI primer set. TCRdb fed the multiplex PCR reads into MiXCR, producing one record per CDR3 protein. The sample yields more than 550,000 distinct CDR3 sequences, approximately 15% seen once. The specimen was blood. All receptors derive from a middle-aged man with Graves' hyperthyroidism.

The rearrangement links TRBV18 to TRBJ1-5, with D possibly matching TRBD1 (6 bases). The ends were cut back, 6 bases at V and 6 bases at J, with 15 bases in the middle. The CDR3 has 14 amino acids. Per the germline V gene, CDR1 is KGHSH and CDR2 is LQKENI. CDR3 sequence: CASSPDRIGQPQHF. For the CDR3, the DNA is TGTGCCAGCTCCCCGGACAGAATAGGTCAGCCCCAGCATTTT.

The V and J genes are TRBV20-1 and TRBJ2-3; TRBD1 might be the D (6 bases). Trimming cost V 4 bases and J 5 bases, with 16 bases left between them. The CDR3 spans 14 residues. Germline V gene lookup returns CDR1 DFQATT and CDR2 SNEGSKA (reference sequence). DNA for the CDR3: TGCAGTGCTAATATGGGCAGGGGTAAAGATACGCAGTATTTT. It translates to CSANMGRGKDTQYF.

The CDR3 DNA is TGTGCCAGCAGCGTCAGCCCGGACAGGGATGACTATGGCTACACCTTC. Protein: CASSVSPDRDDYGYTF. The chain joins TRBV9 to TRBJ1-2; TRBD1 aligns across 8 bases. The germline V gene has CDR1 SGDLS and CDR2 YYNGEE. The CDR3 has 16 amino acids. Trimming cost V 2 bases and J 3 bases; bases outside gene matches: 9.

V and J are TRBV30 and TRBJ2-7; D possibly corresponds to TRBD2 (7 bases). CDR1 GTSNPN and CDR2 SVGIG come from the germline V gene (reference sequence). The ends were cut back, 1 base at V and 3 bases at J, with 10 bases in the middle. This CDR3 has 13 residues. The CDR3: CAWSGGGGYEQYF. CDR3 nucleotide sequence: TGTGCCTGGAGTGGAGGGGGGGGCTACGAGCAGTACTTC.

This clonotype came up many times. The chain carries TRBV28 and TRBJ1-2; D not certain. Germline V gene lookup returns CDR1 MDHEN and CDR2 SYDVKM. The CDR3 is 12 amino acids. V lost 1 base and J lost 4, with 4 bases in between. The CDR3 here is CASSLSIYGYTF. CDR3 DNA sequence: TGTGCCAGCAGTTTATCCATCTATGGCTACACCTTC.

The CDR3 here is CASSLSRGIGNTIYF. CDR3 DNA: TGTGCCAGCAGTTTATCTCGGGGGATTGGAAACACCATATATTTT. J is TRBJ1-3 and V is TRBV27, with a possible D match to TRBD1 (5 bases). The V end was cut by 0 bases, the J end by 3 bases, with 9 bases between. This CDR3 contains 15 residues. Germline loops: CDR1 MNHEY, CDR2 SMNVEV (reference sequence).

This clonotype was counted only a few times. The genes are TRBV24-1 and TRBJ2-1, with a possible D match to TRBD2 (6 bases). Per the germline V gene, CDR1 is KGHDR and CDR2 is SFDVKD. Trimming took off 0 bases at V and 4 bases at J, with 18 bases between the two ends. The CDR3 is made up of 18 amino acids. This CDR3 is CATSDLRGRDSTYNEQFF. The CDR3 bases are TGTGCCACCAGTGATTTGCGGGGAAGGGACTCGACGTACAATGAGCAGTTCTTC.

This chain links TRBV7-3 with TRBJ2-1, with 10 bases identical to TRBD2. The CDR3 loop spans 18 amino acids. With 0 bases clipped from V and 2 bases from J, the junction kept 7 bases outside the gene matches. Germline V gives CDR1 SGHTA, CDR2 FQGTGA. The CDR3 DNA reads as TGTGCCAGCAGCTTAACGAGACTAGCGGGCCCTCCCTACAATGAGCAGTTCTTC. As protein: CASSLTRLAGPPYNEQFF.

The V call is TRBV28, the J call TRBJ2-7; tentatively, D is TRBD1 or TRBD2 (5 bases each). Trimming removed 2 bases at V and 3 bases at J, with 14 bases between. Germline loops: CDR1 MDHEN, CDR2 SYDVKM. The CDR3 has 15 residues. The CDR3 reads CASSLDGTDNYEQYF. The CDR3 coding sequence is TGTGCCAGCAGTTTAGACGGGACGGACAACTACGAGCAGTACTTC.

This chain connects TRBV7-2 to TRBJ2-7; no clear D. Per the germline V gene, CDR1 is SGHTA and CDR2 is FQGNSA. V was clipped by 1 base and J by 1 base, with 14 bases between them. The CDR3 totals 16 residues. CDR3: CASSLEAVGLSYEQYF. DNA of the CDR3: TGTGCCAGCAGCTTAGAGGCGGTCGGCCTTTCCTACGAGCAGTACTTC.

This clonotype occurred many times. The chain has TRBV19 and TRBJ1-5; D is ambiguous. This CDR3 spans 16 amino acids. Germline assignment: CDR1 LNHDA and CDR2 SQIVND (reference sequence). The V end was cut by 6 bases, the J end by 3 bases, with 18 bases between. This CDR3 is CASSLTGAALNQPQHF. In DNA, the CDR3 is TGTGCCAGTAGCCTGACCGGAGCAGCCCTCAATCAGCCCCAGCATTTT.

This clonotype was found a few times. The chain recombines TRBV29-1 with TRBJ2-3; TRBD2 matches 10 bases. The trim removed 6 bases at V and 3 bases at J, leaving 9 bases unmatched. The CDR3 totals 15 residues. Germline CDR1 is SQVTM and CDR2 is ANQGSEA. The CDR3 reads CSVLSGRAFTDTQYF. For the CDR3, the DNA is TGCAGCGTGCTAAGCGGGAGGGCCTTTACAGATACGCAGTATTTT.

The chain links TRBV6-2 or TRBV6-3 to TRBJ2-1; the D is unclear. Germline V gene data show CDR1 as MNHEY and CDR2 as SVGEGT. The V end lost 8 bases, the J end lost 10 bases, and 15 bases lay between the germline ends. The CDR3 consists of 12 residues. This CDR3 reads CASVGLGLEQFF. The CDR3 DNA reads as TGTGCCAGCGTTGGGCTAGGATTGGAGCAGTTCTTC.

This clonotype was counted a few times. The chain joins TRBV20-1 to TRBJ2-3; 8 bases agree with TRBD2. The V and J ends lost 7 bases and 5 bases, in that order; junction bases with no gene match: 11. This CDR3 spans 14 amino acids. Germline values: CDR1 DFQATT, CDR2 SNEGSKA (reference sequence). The CDR3 here is CSGTGTSVLDTQYF. The CDR3 region has the DNA TGCAGTGGAACCGGGACTAGTGTTTTAGATACGCAGTATTTT.

The chain employs TRBV6-2 or TRBV6-3 and TRBJ2-1, with TRBD2 matching over 16 bases. This CDR3 comprises 16 residues. V shed 6 bases and J 8 bases; nucleotides not matched to a gene: 7. CDR1 and CDR2 from the germline V gene are MNHEY and SVGEGT. The CDR3 loop is CASRRGGLAGGYEQFF. The CDR3 DNA sequence: TGTGCCAGCAGGAGGGGGGGACTAGCGGGAGGGTATGAGCAGTTCTTC.

The V and J genes are TRBV12-3 or TRBV12-4 and TRBJ2-1; TRBD2 aligns across 12 bases. This CDR3 contains 15 residues. J gave up 8 bases and V 7 bases, and 9 bases lay outside the gene matches. CDR3: CASNFMTSGSHEQFF. In nucleotides, the CDR3 is TGTGCCAGCAATTTCATGACTAGCGGGAGCCATGAGCAGTTCTTC.

This clonotype showed up many times. Sequence at one end of the junction differs from germline and may be a read error. The chain recombines TRBV7-3 with TRBJ2-7; D may match TRBD1 or TRBD2 (5 bases each). The CDR3 loop spans 14 amino acids. From germline, CDR1 is SGHTA and CDR2 FQGTGA. The DNA for the CDR3 is TGTGCCAGCAGCCCATCCGGGGCCTCCCACGAGCAGTACTTC. Its protein is CASSPSGASHEQYF.

The chain joins TRBV27 to TRBJ2-4; TRBD1 agrees at 7 bases. CDR1 MNHEY and CDR2 SMNVEV come from the germline V gene (reference sequence). V shed 4 bases, J shed 3 bases, and the junction held 9 bases outside the gene matches. This CDR3 is 16 amino acids long. The DNA for the CDR3 is TGTGCCAGCAGTTCAGGACAGGTGGGGGACAAAAACATTCAGTACTTC. Its translation: CASSSGQVGDKNIQYF.